The 9 T cell receptor beta chains below all came from one sample that was sequenced in a study of T cell clonality in common variable immunodeficiency. The table came from immunoSEQ multiplex PCR; TCRdb's copy has only in-frame clones and leaves some out. The specimen gives tens of thousands of clones without singletons; the ten biggest hold 5.4%. Input material: peripheral blood mononuclear cells. The receptors shown here come from a person aged 18 to 70 in good health.

This clone came up many times. The read terminates 3 residues before the CDR3 end, so the remaining end is supplied by the germline J gene. The genes are TRBV19 and TRBJ1-2; D gene unclear. This CDR3 region has 16 residues. Germline lookup yields CDR1 LNHDA and CDR2 SQIVND (reference sequence). The CDR3 spells CASSIVKGLVLGGYTF. CDR3 DNA (partial): TGTGCCAGTAGTATAGTAAAGGGTTTAGTCTTAGGGGGC.

This clone was seen repeatedly, ten times or more. From the germline J gene comes the end of the CDR3, since the read stops 3 residues before it. The chain has TRBV5-1 and TRBJ1-1; TRBD1 agrees at 7 bases. Germline-derived CDR1 and CDR2 are SGHRS and YFSETQ. V was clipped by 3 bases and J by 1 base; unmatched bases: 6. This CDR3 spans 15 amino acids. CDR3: CASSSSGTANTEAFF. The part of the CDR3 DNA that was read is TGCGCCAGCAGCTCTTCCGGGACAGCGAACACTGAA.

This clone was counted many times. The read ends 3 residues shy of where the CDR3 ends; the end is completed using the germline J gene. The J gene is TRBJ1-5, the V gene TRBV20-1, with TRBD1 identical over 9 bases. CDR3 length: 15 residues. Germline-derived CDR1 and CDR2 are DFQATT and SNEGSKA (reference sequence). V dropped 5 bases and J dropped 6; count of bases not matched to a gene: 11. Partial CDR3 DNA: TGCAGTGCTTTCAGGCCCGGACAGGGGACTCAGCCC. It yields the protein CSAFRPGQGTQP. The entire CDR3 protein reads CSAFRPGQGTQPQHF.

This clone was counted between two and nine times. CDR3 amino acids: CASSTNEGTGGLATNEKLFF. The CDR3 bases that were read are TGTGCCAGCAGCACAAACGAGGGGACAGGGGGACTTGCAACTAATGAAAAA. The rearrangement uses TRBV13 and TRBJ1-4; 11 nucleotides agree with TRBD1. The CDR3 end is not reached by the read, which stops 3 residues before it; the germline J gene fills it in. This CDR3 has 20 amino acids. Unmatched junction bases numbered 14, after V lost 5 bases and J lost 0 bases. Germline values: CDR1 PRHDT, CDR2 FYEKMQ (reference sequence).

The sample holds many counts of this clone. With the read ending 3 residues before the CDR3 end, the germline J gene is used to fill in that end. The gene calls are TRBV9 and TRBJ2-3; D not resolved. The CDR3 consists of 14 residues. The V and J ends lost 5 bases and 2 bases respectively, with 12 bases between them. Germline values: CDR1 SGDLS, CDR2 YYNGEE. The part of the CDR3 DNA that was read is TGTGCCAGCAGTGGTCTCTTAGACACAGATACG. Translation gives CASSGLLDTDT. Given in full, the CDR3 is CASSGLLDTDTQYF.

The covered CDR3 bases are TGTGCCAGCAGCTTAGACAGACCTAATCAGCCC. It specifies CASSLDRPNQP. In full, the CDR3 is CASSLDRPNQPQHF. The gene calls are TRBV7-9 and TRBJ1-5, with unresolved D. The read stops 3 residues short of the end of the CDR3; the missing end is completed from the germline J gene. There are 14 residues in the CDR3. V gave up 1 base and J gave up 4 bases, with 8 bases separating them. Germline values: CDR1 SEHNR, CDR2 FQNEAQ (reference sequence).

This clone was counted ten times or more. The CDR3 end is not reached by the read, which stops 3 residues before it; the germline J gene fills it in. The chain has TRBV19 and TRBJ2-7; TRBD1 aligns across 7 bases. V was clipped by 6 bases and J by 3 bases; unmatched bases: 14. This CDR3 has 16 residues. Germline CDR1 and CDR2: LNHDA and SQIVND (reference sequence). CDR3 bases read: TGTGCCAGTAGGGCAAGGACAGGCCAAGGGTTCTACGAG. Encoded protein: CASRARTGQGFYE. The CDR3, in full, reads CASRARTGQGFYEQYF.

Many counts were recorded for this clone. The read ends 3 residues early relative to the CDR3; the germline J gene fills the gap. The chain employs TRBV7-8 and TRBJ2-1; 7 positions match TRBD1. CDR3 length equals 16 residues. The junction had 5 bases not matched to a gene; V was cut back by 1 base and J by 2 bases. Germline-derived CDR1 and CDR2 are SGHVS and FQNEAQ. CDR3 sequence: CASSLEGGGPYNEQFF. The sequenced CDR3 bases are TGTGCCAGCAGCTTAGAAGGGGGCGGCCCCTACAATGAG.

This clone showed up many times. The CDR3 goes on 3 residues after the read ends, and that part is filled in from the germline J gene. The chain links TRBV7-8 to TRBJ2-1; a possible D gene is TRBD1 (6 bases). Trimming took off 5 bases at V and 4 bases at J, with 9 bases between the two ends. The CDR3 has 13 residues. CDR1 is SGHVS, CDR2 FQNEAQ, per germline. The CDR3 region is CASSPGQYNEQFF. The sequenced part of the CDR3 DNA is TGTGCCAGCAGCCCCGGACAGTACAATGAG. Looking up the rest from reference TRBV7-8 and TRBJ2-1 gives the full variable domain: GAGVSQSPRYKVAKRGQDVALRCDPISGHVSLFWYQQALGQGPEFLTYFQNEAQLDKSGLPSDRFFAERPEGSVSTLKIQRTQQEDSAVYLCASSPGQYNEQFFGPGTRLTVL.